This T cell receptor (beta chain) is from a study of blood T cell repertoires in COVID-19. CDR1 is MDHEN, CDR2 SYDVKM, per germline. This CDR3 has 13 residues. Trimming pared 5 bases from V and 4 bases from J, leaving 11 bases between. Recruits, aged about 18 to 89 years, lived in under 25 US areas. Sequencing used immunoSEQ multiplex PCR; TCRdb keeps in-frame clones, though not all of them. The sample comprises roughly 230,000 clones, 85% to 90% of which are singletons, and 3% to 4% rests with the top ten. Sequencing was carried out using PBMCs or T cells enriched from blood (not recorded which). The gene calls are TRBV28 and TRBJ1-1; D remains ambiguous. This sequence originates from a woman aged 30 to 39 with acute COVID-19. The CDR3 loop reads CASSPRRVTEAFF. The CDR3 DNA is TGTGCCAGCAGTCCACGGCGGGTCACTGAAGCTTTCTTT. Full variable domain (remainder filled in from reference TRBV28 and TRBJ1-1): DVKVTQSSRYLVKRTGEKVFLECVQDMDHENMFWYRQDPGLGLRLIYFSYDVKMKEKGDIPEGYSVSREKKERFSLILESASTNQTSMYLCASSPRRVTEAFFGQGTRLTVV.